Shown below are 3 T cell receptor beta chains from a single sample sequenced in a study of OX40 agonist ivuxolimab in advanced cancers. This table comes from immunoSEQ multiplex PCR, and its TCRdb copy is limited to in-frame clones, with some not included. The table records over 95,000 clones, roughly 90% of them present only once. This specimen consisted of CD4+ or CD8+ T cells sorted from blood, obtained in a trial of the OX40 agonist ivuxolimab. Receptor source: an adult with an advanced solid tumor such as melanoma, head and neck, liver or kidney cancer.

The rearrangement joins TRBV7-2 to TRBJ2-3; D is perhaps TRBD1 or TRBD2 (5 bases each). V dropped 6 bases and J dropped 2 bases, with 9 bases sitting between them. The CDR3 has 13 residues. CDR1 and CDR2 from the germline V gene are SGHTA and FQGNSA. For the CDR3, the DNA is TGTGCCAGCAGGGCCGGGACCACAGATACGCAGTATTTT. Translation gives CASRAGTTDTQYF.

The chain couples TRBV15 to TRBJ2-5; TRBD2 is a possible D gene (5 bases). Looked up from germline, CDR1 is LNHNV and CDR2 is YYDKDF (reference sequence). The V gene lost 0 bases and the J gene lost 4 bases, with 12 bases spanning the gap. The CDR3 spans 15 residues. In DNA, the CDR3 is TGTGCCACCAGCAGAGACCCGGGGAACGGAGAGACCCAGTACTTC. Encoded protein: CATSRDPGNGETQYF.

This chain uses TRBV7-9 with TRBJ2-5, with TRBD1 identical over 9 bases. In germline, CDR1 is SEHNR, CDR2 FQNEAQ (reference sequence). The CDR3 is made up of 14 amino acids. Trimming removed 1 base from V and 5 bases from J; junction bases left unmatched: 2. Here the CDR3 reads CASSLDRGLETQYF. Here the CDR3 DNA reads TGTGCCAGCAGCTTAGACAGGGGGCTGGAGACCCAGTACTTC.